This T cell receptor (beta chain) was found in a study of CD8 T cells in ankylosing spondylitis. Making the TCR beta libraries involved quantitative 5'-RACE with molecular barcodes. TCRdb redid the calling of the 5' RACE reads with MiXCR, one entry per CDR3 protein. The profile shows fewer than 250,000 distinct CDR3 sequences, 8% to 11% of them singletons. In germline, CDR1 is GTSNPN, CDR2 SVGIG (reference sequence). V dropped 1 base and J dropped 4 bases, with 6 bases sitting between them. The CDR3 is 12 amino acids. Study-wide results and caveats: Clones linked to disease were reported to show significant enrichment in matched ankylosing spondylitis synovial fluid. Researchers report that disease-linked clones proved CD8+ and relatively rare in peripheral blood.

The table lists this clonotype with a few counts. No antigen is known for it. The chain has TRBV30 and TRBJ2-3; D is perhaps TRBD2 (5 bases). Sequenced: blood, either unsorted or a sorted T cell fraction (not recorded which). The clonotype comes from a male donor with ankylosing spondylitis or in good health (not recorded which). DNA of the CDR3: TGTGCCTGGAGTGAGAGGGCAGATACGCAGTATTTT. It translates to CAWSERADTQYF. Together with reference TRBV30 and TRBJ2-3, the CDR3 gives the full variable domain: SQTIHQWPATLVQPVGSPLSLECTVEGTSNPNLYWYRQAAGRGLQLLFYSVGIGQISSEVPQNLSASRPQDRQFILSSKKLLLSDSGFYLCAWSERADTQYFGPGTRLTVL.